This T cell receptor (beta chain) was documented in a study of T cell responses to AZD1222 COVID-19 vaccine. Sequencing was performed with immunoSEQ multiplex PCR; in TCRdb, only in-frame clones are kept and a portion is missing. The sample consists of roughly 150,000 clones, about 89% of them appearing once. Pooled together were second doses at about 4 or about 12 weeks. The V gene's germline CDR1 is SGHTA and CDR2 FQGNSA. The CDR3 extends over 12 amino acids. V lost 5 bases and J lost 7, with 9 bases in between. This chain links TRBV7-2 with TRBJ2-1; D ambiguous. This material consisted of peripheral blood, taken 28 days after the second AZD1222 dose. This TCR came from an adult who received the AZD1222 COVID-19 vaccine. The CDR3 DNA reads TGTGCCAGCAGCCACCCCAATAATGAGCAGTTCTTC. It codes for CASSHPNNEQFF.